This T cell receptor beta chain was recovered during a study of shared clonotypes between healthy human individuals. Splitting of CD4+ cells produced CD45RA+ naive and CD45RA-negative memory subsets. Looked up from germline, CDR1 is MDHEN and CDR2 is SYDVKM. The CDR3 contains 13 residues. Trimming pared 8 bases from V and 2 bases from J, leaving 12 bases between. Findings and limits, study-wide: Across a few donors, naive CD4 shared roughly 5.2%, naive CD8 more than 3%, memory CD4 roughly 2.4%, memory CD8 roughly 0.37%.

For each subset, genomic DNA was distributed in equal portions over several immunoSEQ plates. Clones were sequenced by immunoSEQ multiplex PCR, and TCRdb holds only the in-frame ones, with some missing. The sample lists some 2,000,000 clones, about 94% occurring once. Of note for this clone: The antigen is undetermined.

This TCR derives from a man between 18 and 29 years old in good health. Sequenced input: naive CD4+ T cells sorted from blood. The subset here: CD45RA+ positively selected. This rearrangement joins TRBV28 to TRBJ1-2; D not resolved. The CDR3: CASREARNYGYTF. Here the CDR3 DNA reads TGTGCCAGCCGGGAGGCGAGGAACTATGGCTACACCTTC.